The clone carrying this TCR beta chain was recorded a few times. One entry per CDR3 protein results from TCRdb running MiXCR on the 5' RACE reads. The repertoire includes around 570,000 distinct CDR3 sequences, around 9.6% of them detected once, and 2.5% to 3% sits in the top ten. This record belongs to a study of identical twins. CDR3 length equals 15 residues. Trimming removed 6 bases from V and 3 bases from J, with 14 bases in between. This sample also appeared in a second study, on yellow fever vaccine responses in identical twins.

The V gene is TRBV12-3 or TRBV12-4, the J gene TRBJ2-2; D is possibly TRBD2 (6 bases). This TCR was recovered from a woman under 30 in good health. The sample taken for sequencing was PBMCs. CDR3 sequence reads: CASRGQTSYTGELFF. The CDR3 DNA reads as TGTGCCAGCAGGGGGCAAACTAGCTACACCGGGGAGCTGTTTTTT.